Listed here are 31 T cell receptor beta chains from one sample, sequenced in a study of blood T cell repertoires in COVID-19. Sequenced by immunoSEQ multiplex PCR; TCRdb stores in-frame clones only, minus some. The top ten hold more than 4.5% of the sample, which has 200,000 to 250,000 clones, 75% to 85% seen once. Sequenced sample: peripheral blood. These receptors originate from a man in his forties or fifties with COVID-19, enrolled during active disease.

Notes on this clone: Other DNA variants within this sample encode the same CDR3. The chain combines TRBV9 with TRBJ2-3; 7 positions match TRBD2. The germline V gene has CDR1 SGDLS and CDR2 YYNGEE. The CDR3 contains 15 residues. V gave up 0 bases and J gave up 0 bases; unmatched junction bases: 1. The CDR3 loop reads CASSVGGGSTDTQYF. CDR3 in DNA: TGTGCCAGCAGCGTAGGGGGGGGAAGCACAGATACGCAGTATTTT.

This clone was observed a few times. CDR3 loop: CASSVRGNSPLHF. DNA of the CDR3: TGTGCCAGCAGTGTAAGGGGTAATTCACCCCTCCACTTT. The genes are TRBV2 and TRBJ1-6; perhaps TRBD1 as D (5 bases). V lost 4 bases and J 6 bases, leaving 7 bases between the germline ends. This CDR3 region has 13 residues. Germline V gene lookup returns CDR1 SNHLY and CDR2 FYNNEI.

This clone was detected only a few times. The gene calls are TRBV5-4 and TRBJ2-7; 7 bases agree with TRBD1. With 2 bases clipped from V and 4 bases from J, the junction kept 6 bases outside the gene matches. The CDR3 totals 14 residues. The germline gives CDR1 SGHNT, CDR2 YYREEE (reference sequence). The CDR3 coding sequence is TGTGCCAGCAGCTTTGCAGGGGGACGGTACGAGCAGTACTTC. This gives the protein CASSFAGGRYEQYF. Full variable domain (rest looked up from reference TRBV5-4 and TRBJ2-7): ETGVTQSPTHLIKTRGQQVTLRCSSQSGHNTVSWYQQALGQGPQFIFQYYREEENGRGNFPPRFSGLQFPNYSSELNVNALELDDSALYLCASSFAGGRYEQYFGPGTRLTVT.

This clone is a singleton in its sample. The V call is TRBV7-6, the J call TRBJ1-1; 8 bases align to TRBD1. J gave up 5 bases and V 0 bases, and 11 bases lay outside the gene matches. The CDR3 covers 17 residues. Germline loops: CDR1 SGHVS, CDR2 FNYEAQ. CDR3 sequence (DNA): TGTGCCAGCAGCTTAGCAATGGGACAGGTTCCGAGGACTGAAGCTTTCTTT. Encoded protein: CASSLAMGQVPRTEAFF.

The chain combines TRBV9 with TRBJ2-5; 8 bases line up with TRBD1. Germline CDR1 reads SGDLS; CDR2 reads YYNGEE. Trimming at V came to 0 bases and at J to 4 bases, leaving 8 bases not matched to a gene. The CDR3 totals 16 residues. The DNA of the CDR3 is TGTGCCAGCAGCGTAGATCCAGGGGGCCTTGGAGAGACCCAGTACTTC. It yields the protein CASSVDPGGLGETQYF.

This rearrangement joins TRBV5-1 to TRBJ2-1; 8 bases align to TRBD2. The CDR3 loop spans 14 amino acids. Trimming at V came to 5 bases and at J to 8 bases, leaving 9 bases not matched to a gene. Per germline, CDR1 SGHRS and CDR2 YFSETQ. CDR3 in amino acids: CASSSGTSRYEQFF. The DNA of the CDR3 is TGCGCCAGCAGTTCGGGGACTAGTCGTTATGAGCAGTTCTTC.

V and J are TRBV10-3 and TRBJ2-1, with D possibly TRBD1 on 5 matching bases. The CDR3 has 13 amino acids. Germline loops: CDR1 ENHRY, CDR2 SYGVKD. V was cut by 10 bases and J by 9 bases, with 19 bases left in between. The CDR3 here is CATLAGAGGEQFF. The CDR3 DNA follows: TGTGCCACCTTAGCTGGGGCCGGCGGTGAGCAGTTCTTC.

This clone has just one count. The rearrangement uses TRBV19 and TRBJ1-5; no reliable D call. Germline lookup yields CDR1 LNHDA and CDR2 SQIVND (reference sequence). Trimming left V 3 bases short and J 0 bases short, with 12 bases between. The CDR3 spans 16 residues. CDR3 sequence reads: CASSIDGSYSNQPQHF. As DNA, the CDR3 is TGTGCCAGTAGTATCGATGGCAGTTATAGCAATCAGCCCCAGCATTTT.

This rearrangement joins TRBV4-3 to TRBJ1-2, with D possibly matching TRBD1 (5 bases). V lost 0 bases, J lost 8 bases, and 13 bases lay in between. CDR1 and CDR2 (germline): LGHNA, YSLEER. The CDR3 consists of 14 residues. CDR3 bases: TGCGCCAGCAGCCAAGATCACGGGCAGGGCGGCTACACCTTC. The encoded protein is CASSQDHGQGGYTF.

This chain connects TRBV6-2 or TRBV6-3 to TRBJ1-6, with 10 bases aligning to TRBD1. This CDR3 has 17 amino acids. J gave up 7 bases and V 5 bases, and 11 bases lay outside the gene matches. Per the germline V gene, CDR1 is MNHEY and CDR2 is SVGEGT. The CDR3 loop is CASSLRDRGILNSPLHF. The CDR3 DNA is TGTGCCAGCAGTCTACGGGACAGGGGAATCCTCAATTCACCCCTCCACTTT.

The V and J genes are TRBV15 and TRBJ2-1, with 10 bases aligning to TRBD2. V was clipped by 0 bases and J by 8 bases; unmatched bases: 7. Germline-derived CDR1 and CDR2 are LNHNV and YYDKDF (reference sequence). This CDR3 spans 16 amino acids. The CDR3 nucleotides read TGTGCCACCAGCAGAGATCGGCTAGCGGGGGCATATGAGCAGTTCTTC. Translated: CATSRDRLAGAYEQFF.

The chain recombines TRBV6-5 with TRBJ1-6; tentatively, D is TRBD1 (6 bases). Per germline, CDR1 MNHEY and CDR2 SVGAGI. The CDR3 is 14 residues long. Trimming took 2 bases from V and 7 from J, leaving 9 bases between them. The CDR3 nucleotides read TGTGCCAGCAGTTACGGGACAAAGAATTCACCCCTCCACTTT. Its translation: CASSYGTKNSPLHF.

This chain links TRBV2 with TRBJ1-1; D is possibly TRBD1 (5 bases). This CDR3 contains 14 residues. Germline V lookup: CDR1 SNHLY, CDR2 FYNNEI. The V end lost 8 bases, the J end lost 7 bases, and 20 bases lay between the germline ends. CDR3: CASSYHPQGIEAFF. The CDR3 DNA is TGTGCCAGCTCATACCACCCTCAGGGAATTGAAGCTTTCTTT. Complete variable domain (other parts from reference TRBV2 and TRBJ1-1): EPEVTQTPSHQVTQMGQEVILRCVPISNHLYFYWYRQILGQKVEFLVSFYNNEISEKSEIFDDQFSVERPDGSNFTLKIRSTKLEDSAMYFCASSYHPQGIEAFFGQGTRLTVV.

CDR3 nucleotides: TGTGCCAGCAGCTTAACGACCGGGGGGTCCACTGAAGCTTTCTTT. Protein: CASSLTTGGSTEAFF. This sequence joins TRBV7-3 and TRBJ1-1; D might be TRBD1 (5 bases). Between the trimmed V and J ends, which lost 0 bases and 4 bases, there was a span of 12 bases. The V gene's germline CDR1 is SGHTA and CDR2 FQGTGA. CDR3 size: 15 residues. The complete variable domain, with remaining parts taken from reference TRBV7-3 and TRBJ1-1, reads GAGVSQTPSNKVTEKGKYVELRCDPISGHTALYWYRQSLGQGPEFLIYFQGTGAADDSGLPNDRFFAVRPEGSVSTLKIQRTERGDSAVYLCASSLTTGGSTEAFFGQGTRLTVV.

The genes are TRBV19 and TRBJ2-2; possible D gene TRBD1, 5 bases. The germline CDR1 and CDR2 sequences are LNHDA and SQIVND (reference sequence). There are 15 residues in the CDR3. The V and J ends lost 7 bases and 3 bases respectively, with 15 bases between them. CDR3 nucleotides: TGTGCCAGTATCCTATATGACAGCTACACCGGGGAGCTGTTTTTT. This encodes CASILYDSYTGELFF. The entire variable domain, with the rest obtained from reference TRBV19 and TRBJ2-2, is as follows: DGGITQSPKYLFRKEGQNVTLSCEQNLNHDAMYWYRQDPGQGLRLIYYSQIVNDFQKGDIAEGYSVSREKKESFPLTVTSAQKNPTAFYLCASILYDSYTGELFFGEGSRLTVL.

The chain uses TRBV2 and TRBJ2-5; D is uncertain. Trimming took off 0 bases at V and 4 bases at J, with 12 bases between the two ends. CDR3 length: 15 amino acids. Germline V gene data show CDR1 as SNHLY and CDR2 as FYNNEI. The CDR3 here is CASSEALWAAETQYF. In DNA, the CDR3 is TGTGCCAGCAGTGAAGCGCTTTGGGCCGCAGAGACCCAGTACTTC.

This chain links TRBV27 with TRBJ2-2; a possible D gene is TRBD1 (8 bases). V lost 6 bases and J 5 bases, leaving 22 bases between the germline ends. This CDR3 region has 17 residues. Germline CDR1 MNHEY, CDR2 SMNVEV (reference sequence). The DNA for the CDR3 is TGTGCCAGCAGCATTGGGGCCACAGGGGGAGGGACCGGGGAGCTGTTTTTT. It is translated as CASSIGATGGGTGELFF.

This chain links TRBV9 with TRBJ2-5; 8 positions agree with TRBD2. The germline V gene encodes CDR1 SGDLS and CDR2 YYNGEE. This CDR3 has 15 amino acids. V shed 3 bases, J shed 5 bases, and the junction held 9 bases outside the gene matches. The CDR3 loop reads CASSASGTSAETQYF. In DNA form, the CDR3 reads TGTGCCAGCAGCGCATCCGGGACTAGTGCGGAGACCCAGTACTTC. Based on the CDR3 plus reference TRBV9 and TRBJ2-5, the full variable domain is DSGVTQTPKHLITATGQRVTLRCSPRSGDLSVYWYQQSLDQGLQFLIQYYNGEERAKGNILERFSAQQFPDLHSELNLSSLELGDSALYFCASSASGTSAETQYFGPGTRLLVL.

V usage is TRBV12-3 or TRBV12-4 and J usage is TRBJ2-5, with 7 nucleotides matching TRBD2. This CDR3 is 13 amino acids long. Trimming took 6 bases from V and 4 from J; bases not matched to a gene: 5. CDR3 bases: TGTGCCAGCAGCCAGACTAGCCCAGAGACCCAGTACTTC. It yields the protein CASSQTSPETQYF.

CDR3 protein: CASSLGAGTGELFF. CDR3 coding DNA: TGTGCCAGCAGCTTGGGAGCGGGGACCGGGGAGCTGTTTTTT. The rearrangement links TRBV5-5 to TRBJ2-2; 7 positions agree with TRBD2. This CDR3 is 14 amino acids long. With V trimmed by 0 bases and J by 5 bases, 1 base remained unmatched. CDR1 and CDR2 (germline): SGHKS, YYEKEE (reference sequence).

This clone has only one observation. DNA for the CDR3: TGTGCCAGCAGCCCTTTCGAGGGGGTCGCCACTGAAGCTTTCTTT. It yields the protein CASSPFEGVATEAFF. The V call is TRBV3-1 (or the pseudogene TRBV3-2), the J call TRBJ1-1; possibly TRBD1 for D (6 bases). V shed 4 bases and J shed 4 bases, with 16 bases lying between them. Germline V CDR1 and CDR2: LGHDT, YNNKEL (reference sequence). This CDR3 spans 15 amino acids.

The chain carries TRBV15 and TRBJ1-5, with TRBD1 identical over 7 bases. After removal of 1 base from V and 4 bases from J, the junction contained 19 bases not matched to a gene. From germline, CDR1 is LNHNV and CDR2 YYDKDF (reference sequence). The CDR3 is made up of 20 amino acids. CDR3 bases: TGTGCCACCAGCAGAGGACGGGCACCGGGACAGATTTTACTTAATCAGCCCCAGCATTTT. Its translation: CATSRGRAPGQILLNQPQHF.

This clone appeared once. The chain is built from TRBV5-1 and TRBJ2-3; 10 positions agree with TRBD1. CDR1 is SGHRS, CDR2 YFSETQ, per germline. V dropped 3 bases and J dropped 4; count of bases not matched to a gene: 5. CDR3 size: 15 residues. DNA of the CDR3: TGCGCCAGCAGCTCGGGACAGGGGTTGGCAGATACGCAGTATTTT. It yields the protein CASSSGQGLADTQYF.

The chain is built from TRBV11-2 and TRBJ1-3, with D maybe TRBD1 (5 bases). CDR1 is SGHAT, CDR2 FQNNGV, per germline. V lost 4 bases and J lost 0, with 19 bases in between. This CDR3 has 18 residues. CDR3 region: CASSSTSGLLTSGNTIYF. The CDR3 DNA reads TGTGCCAGCAGCTCGACATCGGGACTCCTAACCTCTGGAAACACCATATATTTT. Full variable domain (missing parts from reference TRBV11-2 and TRBJ1-3): EAGVAQSPRYKIIEKRQSVAFWCNPISGHATLYWYQQILGQGPKLLIQFQNNGVVDDSQLPKDRFSAERLKGVDSTLKIQPAKLEDSAVYLCASSSTSGLLTSGNTIYFGEGSWLTVV.

This chain connects TRBV6-5 to TRBJ2-1; TRBD2 agrees at 11 bases. The CDR3 sequence is 16 residues long. Germline CDR1 and CDR2: MNHEY and SVGAGI. The junction had 1 base not matched to a gene; V was cut back by 0 bases and J by 3 bases. The CDR3 nucleotides are TGTGCCAGCAGTTACTCGACTAGCGGGGTCTACAATGAGCAGTTCTTC. Protein sequence: CASSYSTSGVYNEQFF.

The table lists this clone with a count of one. The chain joins TRBV27 to TRBJ2-7; TRBD1 matches at 8 bases. This CDR3 has 13 residues. V shed 5 bases and J 3 bases; nucleotides not matched to a gene: 3. The germline V gene encodes CDR1 MNHEY and CDR2 SMNVEV (reference sequence). The CDR3 coding sequence is TGTGCCAGCAGTGTAGACAGGGGCTACGAGCAGTACTTC. Its protein is CASSVDRGYEQYF.

This clone is a singleton in its sample. The chain carries TRBV18 and TRBJ1-5, with 7 bases lining up with TRBD1. The CDR3 spans 17 residues. V was clipped by 4 bases and J by 0 bases; unmatched bases: 9. Germline V lookup: CDR1 KGHSH, CDR2 LQKENI. In nucleotides, the CDR3 is TGTGCCAGCTCACAATTTCAACAGGGGTATAGCAATCAGCCCCAGCATTTT. It codes for CASSQFQQGYSNQPQHF.

V and J are TRBV5-1 and TRBJ2-5; 11 nucleotides agree with TRBD2. Germline V lookup: CDR1 SGHRS, CDR2 YFSETQ. The ends lost 4 bases at V and 0 bases at J; junction bases unmatched: 5. The CDR3 runs to 16 residues. CDR3 sequence: CASSTKTSGDQETQYF. The CDR3 nucleotides are TGCGCCAGCAGCACCAAGACTAGCGGGGACCAAGAGACCCAGTACTTC.

The chain uses TRBV11-2 and TRBJ1-4; D is perhaps TRBD1 (5 bases). V was shortened by 4 bases and J by 3 bases, with 15 bases between the two germline ends. The CDR3 contains 16 residues. Germline V gives CDR1 SGHAT, CDR2 FQNNGV. The CDR3 here is CASSSPDGTSNEKLFF. The DNA of the CDR3 is TGTGCCAGCAGCTCGCCCGATGGGACTTCTAATGAAAAACTGTTTTTT.

This chain links TRBV4-3 with TRBJ1-1; no firm D call. The CDR3 length is 15 residues. Germline lookup yields CDR1 LGHNA and CDR2 YSLEER. The ends were cut back, 0 bases at V and 4 bases at J, with 12 bases in the middle. CDR3 nucleotide sequence: TGCGCCAGCAGCCAAGAACTCGGGTTTGGCACTGAAGCTTTCTTT. Amino acid sequence: CASSQELGFGTEAFF.

V is TRBV11-2 and J is TRBJ2-5; 8 bases fit TRBD2. CDR1 SGHAT and CDR2 FQNNGV come from the germline V gene. The CDR3 runs 15 residues. V lost 7 bases and J lost 0; bases outside the gene matches: 7. The CDR3 DNA reads TGTGCCAGCACTCAGACTAGCGCTCACCAAGAGACCCAGTACTTC. Residues: CASTQTSAHQETQYF.